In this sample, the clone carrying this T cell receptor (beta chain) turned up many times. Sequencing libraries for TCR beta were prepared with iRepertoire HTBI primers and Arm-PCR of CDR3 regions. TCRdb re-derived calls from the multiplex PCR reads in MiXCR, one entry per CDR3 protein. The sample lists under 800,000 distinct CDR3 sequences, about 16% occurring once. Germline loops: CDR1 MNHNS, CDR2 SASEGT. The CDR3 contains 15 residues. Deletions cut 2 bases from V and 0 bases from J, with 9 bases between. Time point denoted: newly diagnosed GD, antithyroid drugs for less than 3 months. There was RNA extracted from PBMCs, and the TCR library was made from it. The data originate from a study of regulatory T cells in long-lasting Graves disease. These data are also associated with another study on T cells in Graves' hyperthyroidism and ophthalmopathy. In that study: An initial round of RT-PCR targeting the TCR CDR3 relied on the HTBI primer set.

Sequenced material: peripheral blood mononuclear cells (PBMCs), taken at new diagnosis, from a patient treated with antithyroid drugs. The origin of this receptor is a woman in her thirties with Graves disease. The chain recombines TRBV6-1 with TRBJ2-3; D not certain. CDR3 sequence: CASSERWISTDTQYF. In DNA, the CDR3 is TGTGCCAGCAGTGAACGGTGGATTAGCACAGATACGCAGTATTTT.